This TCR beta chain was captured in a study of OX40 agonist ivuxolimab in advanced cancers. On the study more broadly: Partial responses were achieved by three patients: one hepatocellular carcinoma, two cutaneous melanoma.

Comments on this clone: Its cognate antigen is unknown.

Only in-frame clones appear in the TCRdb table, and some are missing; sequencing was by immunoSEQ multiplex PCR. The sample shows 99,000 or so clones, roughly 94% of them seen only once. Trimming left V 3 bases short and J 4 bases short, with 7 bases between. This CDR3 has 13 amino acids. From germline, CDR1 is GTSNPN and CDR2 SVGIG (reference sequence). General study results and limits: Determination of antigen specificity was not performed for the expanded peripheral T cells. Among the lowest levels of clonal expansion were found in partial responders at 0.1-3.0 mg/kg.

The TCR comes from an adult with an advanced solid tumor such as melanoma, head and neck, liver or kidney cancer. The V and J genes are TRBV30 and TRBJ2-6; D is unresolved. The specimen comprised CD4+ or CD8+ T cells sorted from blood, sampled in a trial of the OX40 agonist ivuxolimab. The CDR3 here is CAWSLMGANVLTF. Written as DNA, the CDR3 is TGTGCCTGGAGCCTTATGGGGGCCAACGTCCTGACTTTC.